Shown below are 8 T cell receptor beta chains from a single sample sequenced in a study of cytomegalovirus exposure and HLA in healthy donors. The primer mix had 60 Vbeta and 13 Jbeta primers. The method was immunoSEQ multiplex PCR; TCRdb's version includes in-frame clones alone and lacks a portion of them. The sample totals 150,000 or so clones. The sample was PBMCs. Source of these receptors: a woman between 50 and 59 years old in good health and CMV-seronegative.

V gene TRBV18 combines with J gene TRBJ2-7; 7 positions match TRBD1. The ends lost 3 bases at V and 2 bases at J; junction bases unmatched: 4. Per germline, CDR1 KGHSH and CDR2 LQKENI. This CDR3 is 14 amino acids long. The CDR3 DNA sequence: TGTGCCAGCTCACCGACGGGACAGACCTACGAGCAGTACTTC. This gives the protein CASSPTGQTYEQYF.

In DNA form, the CDR3 reads TGTGCCAGCAGCGGGGGACAGGGTGCTAACTATGGCTACACCTTC. This translates into CASSGGQGANYGYTF. The V and J genes are TRBV5-6 and TRBJ1-2, with 9 bases identical to TRBD1. Per the germline V gene, CDR1 is SGHDT and CDR2 is YYEEEE. This CDR3 has 15 amino acids. Losses at the gene ends were 4 bases for V and 0 bases for J; bases not matched to a gene: 4.

The rearrangement joins TRBV28 to TRBJ1-4, with D uncertain. Trimming removed 7 bases from V and 5 bases from J, with 5 bases in between. The germline CDR1 and CDR2 sequences are MDHEN and SYDVKM. CDR3 length equals 11 residues. CDR3 region: CASTQNEKLFF. CDR3 coding DNA: TGTGCCAGCACCCAGAATGAAAAACTGTTTTTT. Filled out from reference TRBV28 and TRBJ1-4, the complete variable domain reads DVKVTQSSRYLVKRTGEKVFLECVQDMDHENMFWYRQDPGLGLRLIYFSYDVKMKEKGDIPEGYSVSREKKERFSLILESASTNQTSMYLCASTQNEKLFFGSGTQLSVL.

This chain connects TRBV4-2 to TRBJ2-7, with TRBD2 matching 8 bases. Germline trimming cut 3 bases from V and 2 bases from J; bases unmatched to any gene: 6. Per germline, CDR1 LGHNA and CDR2 YNFKEQ. This CDR3 spans 15 amino acids. The CDR3 reads CASSQEMGLAYEQYF. The CDR3 DNA reads as TGTGCCAGCAGCCAGGAAATGGGACTAGCCTACGAGCAGTACTTC.

This sequence joins TRBV30 and TRBJ1-4; tentative D call: TRBD1 (5 bases). Germline V gives CDR1 GTSNPN, CDR2 SVGIG (reference sequence). This CDR3 has 16 residues. Between the trimmed V and J ends, which lost 2 bases and 1 base, there was a span of 14 bases. DNA for the CDR3: TGTGCCTGGAGTCGTCCCGGACACATAACTAATGAAAAACTGTTTTTT. Its protein is CAWSRPGHITNEKLFF.

CDR3 sequence (DNA): TGTGCCAGTTCCGGACAGACAAGTTCTGGGACCCAGTACTTC. Translated: CASSGQTSSGTQYF. The V call is TRBV18, the J call TRBJ2-5; weak D call: TRBD1 (6 bases). Germline V gives CDR1 KGHSH, CDR2 LQKENI. The V end lost 9 bases, the J end lost 7 bases, and 21 bases lay between the germline ends. The CDR3 length is 14 residues.

The chain employs TRBV4-2 and TRBJ1-2, with TRBD1 as a possible D gene (6 bases). CDR1 and CDR2 (germline): LGHNA, YNFKEQ. This CDR3 region has 14 residues. V was pared by 2 bases and J by 2 bases, with 9 bases between. The DNA for the CDR3 is TGTGCCAGCAGCCAACGACAGGTAAACTATGGCTACACCTTC. Its translation is CASSQRQVNYGYTF.

This chain uses TRBV12-5 with TRBJ2-1; TRBD2 matches 9 bases. V gave up 7 bases and J gave up 6 bases; unmatched junction bases: 4. The CDR3 contains 13 residues. Germline values: CDR1 LGHNT, CDR2 FRNRAP. DNA for the CDR3: TGTGCTAGTGCCATTAGCGGGAGCAATGAGCAGTTCTTC. This codes for CASAISGSNEQFF.